This TCR beta chain was captured in a study of shared clonotypes between healthy human individuals. The CDR3 has 15 residues. Germline-derived CDR1 and CDR2 are SGHVS and FNYEAQ. With 6 bases removed from V and 1 base from J, the gap between germline ends came to 12 bases. Sequenced by immunoSEQ multiplex PCR; TCRdb stores in-frame clones only, minus some. The repertoire holds about 530,000 clones, about 96% seen once, with about 0.064% in the top ten. The chain couples TRBV7-6 to TRBJ2-2; TRBD2 is a possible D gene (5 bases). The sequence was collected from a woman between 25 and 40 years old in good health. The sequencing input was naive CD4+ T cells sorted from blood. Subset indicated: CD45RA+ positively selected. CDR3 in amino acids: CASRFVSGNTGELFF. CDR3 DNA: TGTGCCAGCAGGTTCGTGAGCGGGAACACCGGGGAGCTGTTTTTT.